These 22 T cell receptor beta chains were sequenced from one sample in a study of identical twins. One entry per CDR3 protein, called by TCRdb with MiXCR from the 5' RACE reads. Among hundreds of thousands of distinct CDR3 sequences, 6% to 6.5% were seen once, and the ten largest hold 1.5% to 2%. Sequenced input: naive T cells sorted from blood. Every receptor here comes from a young man in good health.

The gene calls are TRBV18 and TRBJ2-4, with D hard to call. Looked up from germline, CDR1 is KGHSH and CDR2 is LQKENI. The V and J ends lost 3 bases and 0 bases respectively, with 15 bases between them. The CDR3 is 17 amino acids. The CDR3 coding sequence is TGTGCCAGCTCACCCACTCAGGAGCAAGTAGCCAAAAACATTCAGTACTTC. This sequence encodes CASSPTQEQVAKNIQYF.

This clonotype was counted at least ten times. CDR3 bases: TGTGCCACTGGGCCGGCGGTAGAGGCTAATGAAAAACTGTTTTTT. As protein: CATGPAVEANEKLFF. This sequence joins TRBV10-3 and TRBJ1-4; D is unresolved. V was clipped by 10 bases and J by 3 bases, with 18 bases between them. Germline V gene data show CDR1 as ENHRY and CDR2 as SYGVKD. CDR3 size: 15 residues.

This clonotype came up many times. V gene TRBV21-1 combines with J gene TRBJ2-1; the DNA was not used to check the table's D call, TRBD2. TRBV21-1 is recorded as a pseudogene. The CDR3 sequence is 21 residues long. In DNA, the CDR3 is TGTGCCAGCAGCAAAGTGGCCGGGACTAGCGGGAGTAGGAAGGAAACAATTGAGCAGTTCTTC. Protein product: CASSKVAGTSGSRKETIEQFF.

In this sample, this clonotype turned up many times. The CDR3 DNA reads TGTGCCAGCAGTTCGCATCGGGGCACTGAAGCTTTCTTT. This gives the protein CASSSHRGTEAFF. This chain links TRBV6-5 with TRBJ1-1; no clear D. The V end was cut by 4 bases, the J end by 4 bases, with 10 bases between. Germline V gene data show CDR1 as MNHEY and CDR2 as SVGAGI. There are 13 residues in the CDR3.

This clonotype was counted ten times or more. The V call is TRBV27, the J call TRBJ1-1; tentative D call: TRBD1 (5 bases). In germline, CDR1 is MNHEY, CDR2 SMNVEV (reference sequence). Between the trimmed V and J ends, which lost 8 bases and 3 bases, there was a span of 19 bases. The CDR3 has 15 residues. The CDR3 loop reads CASPPGGSGDTEAFF. CDR3 sequence (DNA): TGTGCCAGCCCCCCCGGGGGATCCGGGGACACTGAAGCTTTCTTT.

This chain joins TRBV20-1 and TRBJ2-1, with a possible D match to TRBD1 (7 bases). The V gene's germline CDR1 is DFQATT and CDR2 SNEGSKA (reference sequence). There are 16 residues in the CDR3. Trimming shortened V by 1 base and J by 3 bases, and 16 bases separated the two germline ends. The CDR3 is CSARVLQGRFYNEQFF. The CDR3 DNA follows: TGCAGTGCTAGAGTTTTACAGGGGAGGTTCTACAATGAGCAGTTCTTC.

The chain carries TRBV5-1 and TRBJ2-7; 11 nucleotides line up with TRBD2. In germline, CDR1 is SGHRS, CDR2 YFSETQ. There are 14 residues in the CDR3. The V gene end was trimmed by 7 bases and the J gene end by 5 bases; junction bases not matched to a gene: 8. In DNA, the CDR3 is TGCGCCAGCTCTCGTAGCGGGAGGGTCGACGAGCAGTACTTC. Protein sequence: CASSRSGRVDEQYF.

Remarks on this clonotype: This clone may be a read error of a much larger clone one base away. The rearrangement links TRBV20-1 to TRBJ2-7; no definite D call. Germline V CDR1 and CDR2: DFQATT, SNEGSKA (reference sequence). There are 12 residues in the CDR3. V lost 4 bases to trimming and J lost 4 bases, with 11 bases between them. CDR3 sequence: CSATLKGYEQYF. The CDR3 DNA is TGCAGTGCTACTCTGAAAGGGTACGAGCAGTACTTC.

The genes are TRBV30 and TRBJ2-5; D is undetermined. This CDR3 has 14 residues. The germline V and J ends were trimmed by 2 bases and 4 bases, with 14 bases remaining between them. Germline V lookup: CDR1 GTSNPN, CDR2 SVGIG (reference sequence). In DNA, the CDR3 is TGTGCCTGGAGTTCTTCCGGAGTCATAGAGACCCAGTACTTC. Its translation is CAWSSSGVIETQYF. The whole variable domain, remainder taken from reference TRBV30 and TRBJ2-5, is SQTIHQWPATLVQPVGSPLSLECTVEGTSNPNLYWYRQAAGRGLQLLFYSVGIGQISSEVPQNLSASRPQDRQFILSSKKLLLSDSGFYLCAWSSSGVIETQYFGPGTRLLVL.

This clonotype was observed many times. V is TRBV27 and J is TRBJ2-1, with 8 nucleotides matching TRBD2. Germline CDR1 MNHEY, CDR2 SMNVEV (reference sequence). The CDR3 runs to 16 residues. Trimming removed 4 bases from V and 0 bases from J; junction bases left unmatched: 5. The CDR3 DNA reads TGTGCCAGCAGTTCACCAGGGACTAGCTCCTACAATGAGCAGTTCTTC. This encodes CASSSPGTSSYNEQFF.

This clonotype was picked up many times. The V gene is TRBV12-3 or TRBV12-4, the J gene TRBJ1-4; 7 bases agree with TRBD1. The V gene end was trimmed by 5 bases and the J gene end by 1 base; junction bases not matched to a gene: 1. This CDR3 has 14 amino acids. As DNA, the CDR3 is TGTGCCAGCAGTAGGGACAGAACTAATGAAAAACTGTTTTTT. Encoded protein: CASSRDRTNEKLFF.

This clonotype was seen repeatedly, ten times or more. The chain is built from TRBV12-3 or TRBV12-4 and TRBJ2-7; D may match TRBD1 or TRBD2 (5 bases each). The CDR3 covers 13 residues. Trimming removed 7 bases at V and 3 bases at J, with 13 bases between. The CDR3 DNA sequence: TGTGCCAGCACCCGGGACGGCGGCTACGAGCAGTACTTC. Protein: CASTRDGGYEQYF.

This clonotype appeared many times. The gene calls are TRBV5-1 and TRBJ2-7; no definite D call. The CDR3 sequence is 12 residues long. Germline V gene sequence: CDR1 SGHRS, CDR2 YFSETQ. The ends were cut back, 3 bases at V and 10 bases at J, with 14 bases in the middle. CDR3 loop: CASSSWTDGQYF. The CDR3 DNA is TGCGCCAGCAGCTCTTGGACGGACGGTCAGTACTTC.

This clonotype was recorded many times. The V and J genes are TRBV5-1 and TRBJ2-1; D is ambiguous. The CDR3 runs to 13 residues. CDR1 and CDR2 from the germline V gene are SGHRS and YFSETQ. V was clipped by 0 bases and J by 7 bases, with 8 bases between them. The CDR3 spells CASSLGAENEQFF. The CDR3 DNA reads TGCGCCAGCAGCTTGGGGGCGGAAAATGAGCAGTTCTTC. Together with reference TRBV5-1 and TRBJ2-1, the CDR3 gives the full variable domain: KAGVTQTPRYLIKTRGQQVTLSCSPISGHRSVSWYQQTPGQGLQFLFEYFSETQRNKGNFPGRFSGRQFSNSRSEMNVSTLELGDSALYLCASSLGAENEQFFGPGTRLTVL.

This clonotype was seen many times. The J gene is TRBJ2-4, the V gene TRBV20-1; D ambiguous. Germline V gives CDR1 DFQATT, CDR2 SNEGSKA (reference sequence). V was pared by 5 bases and J by 2 bases, with 13 bases between. The CDR3 runs to 14 residues. CDR3 coding DNA: TGCAGTGCTCGTGAAGGGTCTTCCAAAAACATTCAGTACTTC. Its protein product is CSAREGSSKNIQYF.

In this sample, this clonotype turned up many times. The chain is built from TRBV18 and TRBJ2-3, with D hard to call. The CDR3 sequence is 13 residues long. Trimming removed 0 bases from V and 2 bases from J, with 3 bases in between. In germline, CDR1 is KGHSH, CDR2 LQKENI. CDR3 coding DNA: TGTGCCAGCTCACCACCGGCCACAGATACGCAGTATTTT. Its protein is CASSPPATDTQYF.

This clonotype was observed at least ten times. The chain employs TRBV12-3 or TRBV12-4 and TRBJ2-1; TRBD1 agrees at 7 bases. This CDR3 is built from 11 residues. With 2 bases clipped from V and 12 bases from J, the junction kept 1 base outside the gene matches. The CDR3 DNA reads TGTGCCAGCAGTTTAAGGGACAGGCAGTTCTTC. This sequence encodes CASSLRDRQFF.

This rearrangement joins TRBV20-1 to TRBJ2-3; the match to TRBD2 covers 8 bases. The germline CDR1 and CDR2 sequences are DFQATT and SNEGSKA (reference sequence). The CDR3 has 16 residues. V dropped 3 bases and J dropped 4; count of bases not matched to a gene: 12. The CDR3 reads CSASPLAGSRSDTQYF. The CDR3 nucleotides read TGCAGTGCTAGCCCCCTAGCGGGTTCCCGGTCAGATACGCAGTATTTT.

The V and J genes are TRBV5-3 and TRBJ2-2; D gene ambiguous. TRBV5-3 has ORF status, its function being uncertain. CDR3 length equals 14 residues. V was pared by 1 base and J by 5 bases, with 9 bases between. The CDR3 sequence: CARSLKWGTGELFF. CDR3 nucleotides: TGTGCCAGAAGCTTGAAATGGGGAACCGGGGAGCTGTTTTTT.

Comments on this clonotype: This may come from a read error, since a much larger clone is one base off. This chain joins TRBV12-3 or TRBV12-4 and TRBJ1-1; D remains ambiguous. The CDR3 runs 16 residues. V lost 6 bases to trimming and J lost 0 bases, with 17 bases between them. This CDR3 reads CASRRVKPTLNTEAFF. CDR3 sequence (DNA): TGTGCCAGCAGGAGGGTCAAGCCGACCTTGAACACTGAAGCTTTCTTT.

In its sample, this clonotype was seen a few times. The chain carries TRBV18 and TRBJ1-1, with D possibly TRBD1 on 5 matching bases. This CDR3 region has 15 residues. Trimming removed 3 bases at V and 0 bases at J, with 11 bases between. The germline V gene has CDR1 KGHSH and CDR2 LQKENI. The CDR3 loop reads CASSPLTVMNTEAFF. The CDR3 DNA reads TGTGCCAGCTCACCCCTGACAGTAATGAACACTGAAGCTTTCTTT.

This clonotype was seen at least ten times. V gene TRBV5-1 combines with J gene TRBJ2-2; the match to TRBD2 covers 11 bases. The V gene's germline CDR1 is SGHRS and CDR2 YFSETQ. The CDR3 length is 15 residues. V shed 2 bases and J 5 bases; nucleotides not matched to a gene: 2. CDR3 DNA: TGCGCCAGCAGCTTTAGCGGGAGGGAGACCGGGGAGCTGTTTTTT. Encoded protein: CASSFSGRETGELFF.